The rows below give T cell receptor beta chains drawn from one sample of a study of identical twins. TCRdb fed the 5' RACE reads into MiXCR, producing one record per CDR3 protein. The data contain just under 550,000 distinct CDR3 sequences, nearly 15% of them seen just once; the ten biggest clones take up around 0.48%. This same sample was also part of a study on yellow fever vaccine responses in identical twins.

Sequencing used CD4+ T cells sorted from blood. These receptors all stem from a woman between 18 and 30 years old in good health. Both conserved end residues are part of each CDR3. The D gene is left open where the match is weak. Rows may omit the clone size; those that give it use once, few, many or a size class.

V gene	clone size	J gene	D gene	CDR3 DNA	CDR3 protein
TRBV27	many	TRBJ1-1	NA	TGTGCCAGCATATGGGTGAACACTGAAGCTTTCTTT	CASIWVNTEAFF
TRBV6-1	NA	TRBJ2-3	TRBD1	TGTGCCAGCAAGAACGGACAGGGAGTCGAAGATACGCAGTATTTT	CASKNGQGVEDTQYF
TRBV5-1	NA	TRBJ2-5	TRBD2	TGCGCCAGCAGATCCGTAGCGGGAGGGCAAGAGACCCAGTACTTC	CASRSVAGGQETQYF
TRBV12-3/TRBV12-4	few	TRBJ1-4	TRBD1	TGTGCCAGCAGTCCCGTCCGACAGGGGAGGATTGAAAAACTGTTTTTT	CASSPVRQGRIEKLFF
TRBV29-1	NA	TRBJ2-7	NA	TGCAGCGTTGAAGTAAACAGGGACTACGAGCAGTACTTC	CSVEVNRDYEQYF
TRBV10-3	NA	TRBJ2-7	TRBD2	TGTGCCATCAGGGAGCGGGAGGGCCTCGGCGAGCAGTACTTC	CAIREREGLGEQYF
TRBV12-3/TRBV12-4	few	TRBJ2-7	TRBD1	TGTGCCAGCGGCGACAGGGGTAGCTACGAGCAGTACTTC	CASGDRGSYEQYF
TRBV2	NA	TRBJ2-1	TRBD2	TGTGCCAGCACCGCCCCCTTACTAGCGGGAGGACGGAATGAGCAGTTCTTC	CASTAPLLAGGRNEQFF
TRBV11-2	few	TRBJ2-1	TRBD2	TGTGCCAGCAGCTATCCGGGACTAGCAGATTACAATGAGCAGTTCTTC	CASSYPGLADYNEQFF
TRBV20-1	NA	TRBJ2-2	NA	TGCAGTGCTACAAGGGGGTCGAACACCGGGGAGCTGTTTTTT	CSATRGSNTGELFF
TRBV12-3/TRBV12-4	many	TRBJ2-3	NA	TGTGCCAGCAGTTTCCCTGCAGATACGCAGTATTTT	CASSFPADTQYF
TRBV27	NA	TRBJ2-3	TRBD2	TGTGCCAGCAGTCTCAATAGCGGGCGGGTCCCCGGGGCAGATACGCAGTATTTT	CASSLNSGRVPGADTQYF
TRBV7-7	NA	TRBJ1-3	TRBD1	TGTGCCAGCAGTCCCGGACCGGGACAGGGTGGTGGAAACACCATATATTTT	CASSPGPGQGGGNTIYF
TRBV12-3/TRBV12-4	NA	TRBJ1-1	TRBD1	TGTGCCAGCAGCCACAGGGGTCTGGACACTGAAGCTTTCTTT	CASSHRGLDTEAFF
TRBV10-3	NA	TRBJ2-1	NA	TGTGCCATCAGTACCGGGATCTACAATGAGCAGTTCTTC	CAISTGIYNEQFF
TRBV10-3	many	TRBJ2-1	NA	TGTGCCATCAGGAGGTACAATGAGCAGTTCTTC	CAIRRYNEQFF
TRBV5-5	few	TRBJ2-7	TRBD1	TGTGCCAGCAAGGGGTTGACAGGGGCGGCCTACGAGCAGTACTTC	CASKGLTGAAYEQYF